This T cell receptor beta chain was captured by sequencing in a study of T cell responses to AZD1222 COVID-19 vaccine. Points from the study as a whole: Spike-specific TCR breadth and depth were elevated following two AZD1222 doses. Vaccine-associated CD4 TCRs spanned spike, dominant at 160-218 and 743-854. Seropositivity was recorded at baseline in only 6 or 7 AZD1222 recipients. Repertoire collection took place solely once the T cell response had peaked.

Concerning this clone itself: Antigen unknown.

Trimming took 2 bases from V and 6 from J; bases not matched to a gene: 7. CDR1 is SGHTA, CDR2 FQGNSA, per germline. CDR3 length: 15 residues. Data came from immunoSEQ multiplex PCR; TCRdb stores just in-frame clones and leaves some out. Of about 100,000 clones listed, 75% to 90% are singletons. This clonotype was sampled from an adult in good health. This chain uses TRBV7-2 with TRBJ1-5, with 7 bases that match TRBD1. Sequencing was performed on peripheral blood, taken on day 0 of AZD1222 vaccination. The CDR3 protein is CASSLRQGTTQPQHF. The CDR3 nucleotides read TGTGCCAGCAGCTTAAGACAGGGAACCACTCAGCCCCAGCATTTT.